This entry features one T cell receptor beta chain sequence. Its cognate antigen is unknown. The data were taken from a study of T cell responses to AZD1222 COVID-19 vaccine. Profiling relied on immunoSEQ multiplex PCR, and the TCRdb table lists in-frame clones only, not all of them. Of about 120,000 clones in the sample, around 93% were seen once. Per germline, CDR1 SEHNR and CDR2 FQNEAQ (reference sequence). Between the trimmed V and J ends, which lost 1 base and 4 bases, there was a span of 13 bases. This CDR3 comprises 15 residues. Study-wide results and caveats: A mostly white British donor set with more females was recruited, and clonal diversity was possibly underestimated.

This clonotype was obtained from an adult in good health. The V and J genes are TRBV7-9 and TRBJ1-2, with D unclear. Sequenced here: peripheral blood, sampled on day 0 of AZD1222 vaccination. Here the CDR3 DNA reads TGTGCCAGCAGCTTAGATAGGGCAGTAGGCTATGGCTACACCTTC. This codes for CASSLDRAVGYGYTF.